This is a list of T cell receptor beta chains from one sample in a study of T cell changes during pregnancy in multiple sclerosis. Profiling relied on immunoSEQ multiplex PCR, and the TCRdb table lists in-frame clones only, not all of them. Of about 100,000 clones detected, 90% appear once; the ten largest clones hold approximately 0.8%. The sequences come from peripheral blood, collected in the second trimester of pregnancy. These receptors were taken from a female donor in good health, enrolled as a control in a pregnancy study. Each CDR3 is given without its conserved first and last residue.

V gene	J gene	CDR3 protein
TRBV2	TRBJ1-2	ASIVPRGRGYT
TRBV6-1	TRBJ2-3	ASSGAGIRDTQY
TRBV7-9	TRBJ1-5	ASTGTELNQPQH
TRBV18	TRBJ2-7	ASSPASVEGEQY
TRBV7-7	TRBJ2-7	ASSLGGQYEQY
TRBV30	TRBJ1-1	AWSVTDEAF
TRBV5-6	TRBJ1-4	ASRRQGYSPNEKLF
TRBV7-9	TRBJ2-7	ASSSHLLEEQY
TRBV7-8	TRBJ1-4	ASSLDRGWGEKLF
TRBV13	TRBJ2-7	ASSSRTGGRASQY
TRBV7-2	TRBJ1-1	ASSSWGGTEAF
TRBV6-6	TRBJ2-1	ASRGGLRGFYEQF
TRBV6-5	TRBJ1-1	ASRFTGGSTEAF
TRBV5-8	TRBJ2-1	ASSYSQGAAKAGLNEQF
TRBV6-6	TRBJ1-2	ASSYSGTGGYT
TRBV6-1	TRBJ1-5	ASSGTGGYQPQH
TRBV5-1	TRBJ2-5	ASSFSGTVIQETQY
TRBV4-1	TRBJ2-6	ASSQEGSSGANVLT
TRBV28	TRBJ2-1	AILPGGAPEMDEQF
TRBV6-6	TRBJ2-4	ASSYGDRGAKNIQY
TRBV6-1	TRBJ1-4	ASRPGGGNEKLF
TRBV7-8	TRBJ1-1	ASSLAYRHQNTEAF
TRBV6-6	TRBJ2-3	ASSYNPGTGAQY
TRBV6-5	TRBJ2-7	ASSYSRSELTYEQY
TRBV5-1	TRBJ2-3	ASSLEGPAADTQY
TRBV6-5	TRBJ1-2	ASSQGTGAAYGYT
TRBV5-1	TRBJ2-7	ASSLANEQY
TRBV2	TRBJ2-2	ASHARGGLTGELF
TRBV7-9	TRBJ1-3	ASSLALREAGNTIY
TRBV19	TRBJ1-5	ATFRGQGSNQPQH
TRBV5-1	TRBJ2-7	ASSSPKFPGLRSYEQY
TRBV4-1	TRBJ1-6	ASSQPTGVTSTLH
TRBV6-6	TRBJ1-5	ASAETVYSNQPQH
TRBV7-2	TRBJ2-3	ASSPFPRGRTDTQY
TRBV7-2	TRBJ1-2	ASSLVESANYGYT
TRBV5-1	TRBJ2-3	ASSLALGLAGGSSTDTQY
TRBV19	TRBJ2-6	ASSSLDQGARGANVLT
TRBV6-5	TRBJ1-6	ASTVTGGNSPLH
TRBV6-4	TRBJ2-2	ASSDSARVNTGELF
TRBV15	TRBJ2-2	ATKGGQDTGELF
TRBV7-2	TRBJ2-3	ASSLKTGYKDTQY
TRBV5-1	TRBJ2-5	ASSLGTGQETQY